This T cell receptor (beta chain) was sequenced for a study of OX40 agonist ivuxolimab in advanced cancers. Looking at the study overall: Ivuxolimab was a fully human IgG2 agonistic monoclonal antibody targeting the costimulatory receptor OX40 (CD134). Partial responses were achieved by three dose-escalation patients, of whom one had hepatocellular carcinoma and two had cutaneous melanoma. Peripheral TCRbeta sequencing aimed to test whether ivuxolimab altered TCR sequence diversity and caused clonal T-cell expansion. Among the roughly 52 dose-escalation patients, 19 had hepatocellular carcinoma, roughly 15 melanoma, 9 renal cell carcinoma and 9 head and neck cancer. Intravenous ivuxolimab was administered to patients every 2 weeks at six dose levels: 0.01, 0.1, 0.3, 1.5, 3 and 10 mg/kg. The paper covers the monotherapy dose-escalation part of the phase I ivuxolimab trial, which included N ≈ 52 patients. In the dose-escalation cohort, 75% to 85% of patients were male, and the mean age was roughly 60 years with a range of roughly 20 to 85. Prior anti-PD-1, anti-PD-L1 or anti-CTLA-4 therapy was permitted, and checkpoint inhibitors had been received by less than 45% of dose-escalation patients.

Patients with a history of autoimmune disease or receiving systemic immunosuppression were excluded from the trial. Peripheral blood for TCR sequencing was collected from all dose cohorts at baseline, on cycle 4 day 1, and on cycle 7 day 1. The samples were taken from a phase I, first-in-human, multicenter, open-label dose-escalation trial of ivuxolimab. Adults with locally advanced or metastatic melanoma, renal cell, hepatocellular, or head and neck squamous cell carcinoma were enrolled in the trial. Before TCR sequencing, CD4+ T cells and CD8+ T cells were sorted from peripheral blood as separate populations. CDR1 and CDR2, looked up from the germline V gene, are SGHRS and YFSETQ. Trimmed from V: 3 bases; trimmed from J: 5 bases; junction bases lacking a gene match: 9. The CDR3 covers 16 residues, taking in both the cysteine and the phenylalanine. This entry keeps only the CDR3 DNA: 48 bases, framed from base 1.

In regard to this clone: Its antigen specificity is not known. No base quality values were provided; no much bigger clone lies one nucleotide off.

To sequence the TCRbeta CDR3 region, genomic DNA was isolated from the sorted cells. The immunoSEQ Assay was used for sequencing of TCRbeta CDR3 regions. Drawn from immuneACCESS, this table holds only the in-frame rearrangements with V and J called that TCRdb kept. Clones are partly lost; checked studies trace under half to an unresolved V gene and leave the rest unexplained. The table for this sample lists around 76,000 clones; around 78% of them were counted only once. The ten most abundant clones make up around 5% of the sample. Study-wide conclusions, independent of this receptor: At doses of 0.1 to 3.0 mg/kg, clonal expansion of both CD4+ and CD8+ T cells in blood was seen between baseline and week 6. After ivuxolimab, expanded clones were on average more numerous among CD8+ T cells than among CD4+ T cells. The antigen specificity of the clonally expanded peripheral T cells was not determined. Partial responders in the 0.1-3.0 mg/kg groups had among the lowest normalized peripheral clonal expansion, especially among CD8+ T cells. Low levels of normalized T-cell clonal expansion were also shown by some nonresponding patients.

The chain is assembled from TRBV5-1 and TRBJ2-1, with 9 bases matching TRBD2. This clonotype was sampled from an adult with an advanced solid tumor such as melanoma, head and neck, liver or kidney cancer. Source: CD4+ or CD8+ T cells sorted from blood, taken in a trial of the OX40 agonist ivuxolimab. The sequenced DNA: TGCGCCAGCAGCTCTTCAGCGGGAGGTTCTAACAATGAGCAGTTCTTC. Its coded protein is CASSSSAGGSNNEQFF.